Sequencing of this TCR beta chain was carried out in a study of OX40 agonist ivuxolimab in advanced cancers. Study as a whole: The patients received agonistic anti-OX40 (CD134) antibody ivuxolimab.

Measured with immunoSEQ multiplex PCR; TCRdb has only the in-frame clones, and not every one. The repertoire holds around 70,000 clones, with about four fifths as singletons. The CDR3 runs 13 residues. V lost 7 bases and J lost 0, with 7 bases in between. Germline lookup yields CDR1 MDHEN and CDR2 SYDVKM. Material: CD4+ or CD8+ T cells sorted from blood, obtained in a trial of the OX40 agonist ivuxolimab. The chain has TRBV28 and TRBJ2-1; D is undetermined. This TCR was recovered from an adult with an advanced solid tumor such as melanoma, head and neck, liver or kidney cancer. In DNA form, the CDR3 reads TGTGCCAGCATCCCCTCCTCCTACAATGAGCAGTTCTTC. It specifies CASIPSSYNEQFF.